The 30 T cell receptor beta chains below come from one sample, sequenced in a study of regulatory T cells in long-lasting Graves disease. The TCR beta library used iRepertoire HTBI primers with Arm-PCR amplification of CDR3. TCRdb fed the multiplex PCR reads into MiXCR, producing one record per CDR3 protein. Of a few hundred thousand distinct CDR3 sequences listed, roughly a quarter are singletons. As for time point: persistent/refractory GD, antithyroid drugs over 5 years with positive TRAb. PBMCs were the source of the RNA used for TCR sequencing. Here the sequenced sample was peripheral blood mononuclear cells (PBMCs), taken when the disease was refractory, from a patient treated with antithyroid drugs. All receptors derive from a female donor with Graves disease.

This clonotype has ten or more counts. This chain joins TRBV15 and TRBJ2-5, with D possibly TRBD2 on 6 matching bases. CDR3 length equals 13 residues. V was trimmed by 5 bases and J by 5 bases, leaving 12 bases between them. Germline V gene sequence: CDR1 LNHNV, CDR2 YYDKDF (reference sequence). The CDR3 DNA reads TGTGCCACCAGCCGCGGAGGGGAGGAGACCCAGTACTTC. Encoded protein: CATSRGGEETQYF.

The table lists this clonotype with many counts. This chain links TRBV28 with TRBJ1-1, with D maybe TRBD1 (5 bases). The V end was cut by 3 bases, the J end by 5 bases, with 16 bases between. The CDR3 contains 15 residues. Germline V gives CDR1 MDHEN, CDR2 SYDVKM. The CDR3 DNA reads TGTGCCAGCAGTTTTGGGGACTCGAGGGGTACTGAAGCTTTCTTT. It encodes CASSFGDSRGTEAFF.

The J gene is TRBJ1-4, the V gene TRBV4-1; D is unclear. This CDR3 region has 11 residues. Trimming shortened V by 3 bases and J by 11 bases, and 7 bases separated the two germline ends. Germline CDR1 is MGHRA and CDR2 is YSYEKL. This chain's CDR3 is CASSQGRKLFF. CDR3 sequence (DNA): TGCGCCAGCAGCCAGGGAAGGAAACTGTTTTTT.

Turning to this clonotype: The CDR3 carries no conserved terminal phenylalanine or tryptophan, so it likely arises from a read error. The chain has TRBV29-1 and TRBJ2-5; D is ambiguous. Between the trimmed V and J ends, which lost 2 bases and 1 base, there was a span of 5 bases. The CDR3 covers 12 residues. CDR1 SQVTM and CDR2 ANQGSEA come from the germline V gene. The CDR3 reads CSVERVQETQYL. CDR3 in DNA: TGCAGCGTTGAAAGGGTCCAAGAGACCCAGTACCTC.

Points on this clonotype: This clone may be a read error of a much larger clone one base away. The V gene is TRBV7-6, the J gene TRBJ1-1, with D hard to call. Germline V CDR1 and CDR2: SGHVS, FNYEAQ. This CDR3 is built from 14 residues. CDR3 amino acids: CVSSLGRRNTEAFF. CDR3 DNA sequence: TGTGTCAGCAGCTTAGGGCGTCGAAACACTGAAGCTTTCTTT.

In regard to this clonotype: A much larger clone lies a single base off, so this may be a read error. The chain links TRBV11-1 to TRBJ2-4; D unresolved. Judging by the DNA end, TRBJ2-5 fits better; the J call may be wrong. The V gene's germline CDR1 is SGHAT and CDR2 FQDESV (reference sequence). There are 16 residues in the CDR3. The CDR3 DNA is TGTGCCAGCAGCTTACGGAGCCTCAACAGTCAGGAGACCCAGTACTTC. It codes for CASSLRSLNSQETQYF.

The chain uses TRBV20-1 and TRBJ2-7, with D tentatively TRBD2 (6 bases). With 3 bases removed from V and 0 bases from J, the gap between germline ends came to 15 bases. Looked up from germline, CDR1 is DFQATT and CDR2 is SNEGSKA (reference sequence). The CDR3 consists of 15 residues. CDR3 protein: CSASGREFLSYEQYF. As DNA, the CDR3 is TGCAGTGCTAGTGGTCGGGAGTTCCTCTCCTACGAGCAGTACTTC.

This sequence joins TRBV6-9 and TRBJ2-7; maybe TRBD2 (5 bases). Trimming pared 3 bases from V and 5 bases from J, leaving 8 bases between. The CDR3 sequence is 12 residues long. Germline V gene sequence: CDR1 MNHGY, CDR2 SVAAGI. The chain's CDR3 is CASSYPGNEQYF. CDR3 bases: TGTGCCAGCAGTTACCCCGGGAACGAGCAGTACTTC.

This clonotype showed up many times. The chain has TRBV6-1 and TRBJ1-1; D is perhaps TRBD1 (5 bases). Germline CDR1 MNHNS, CDR2 SASEGT. Trimming cost V 6 bases and J 6 bases, with 8 bases left between them. The CDR3 totals 11 residues. This CDR3 is CASRTVAEAFF. As DNA, the CDR3 is TGTGCCAGCAGGACAGTAGCTGAAGCTTTCTTT.

This clonotype was detected only a few times. The gene calls are TRBV7-2 and TRBJ2-5; 7 bases map to TRBD2. This CDR3 is 15 amino acids long. The J segment lost 5 bases and the V segment lost 1 base, leaving 7 bases of the junction unmatched. Germline CDR1 SGHTA, CDR2 FQGNSA. In DNA, the CDR3 is TGTGCCAGCAGCTTAGGGACTAGAATGTCGGAGACCCAGTACTTC. Protein: CASSLGTRMSETQYF.

This chain uses TRBV27 with TRBJ2-7; TRBD1 is a possible D gene (7 bases). The CDR3 length is 16 residues. CDR1 and CDR2 (germline): MNHEY, SMNVEV (reference sequence). The V end was cut by 2 bases, the J end by 3 bases, with 17 bases between. This CDR3 is CASSLMAGGINYEQYF. In DNA form, the CDR3 reads TGTGCCAGCAGTTTAATGGCAGGGGGGATAAACTACGAGCAGTACTTC.

The chain links TRBV10-3 to TRBJ2-5; a weak D match, TRBD1 (6 bases). The CDR3 runs to 13 residues. V lost 3 bases, J lost 5 bases, and 10 bases lay in between. In germline, CDR1 is ENHRY, CDR2 SYGVKD. CDR3 sequence (DNA): TGTGCCATCAGTGAACAGGGAATCGAGACCCAGTACTTC. Translation: CAISEQGIETQYF.

The chain recombines TRBV7-3 with TRBJ2-1, with unresolved D. The germline gives CDR1 SGHTA, CDR2 FQGTGA. This CDR3 is 12 amino acids long. The V gene lost 5 bases and the J gene lost 7 bases, with 9 bases spanning the gap. The CDR3 nucleotides read TGTGCCAGCAGCCTCAGGTTTAATGAGCAGTTCTTC. Amino acid sequence: CASSLRFNEQFF.

In its sample, this clonotype was seen many times. The chain couples TRBV7-8 to TRBJ1-1, with a possible D match to TRBD1 (5 bases). In germline, CDR1 is SGHVS, CDR2 FQNEAQ. The length of the CDR3 is 13 residues. V lost 1 base and J 4 bases, leaving 7 bases between the germline ends. The CDR3 nucleotides are TGTGCCAGCAGCTTAGACCAGGGCACTGAAGCTTTCTTT. This sequence encodes CASSLDQGTEAFF.

Only a few counts were recorded for this clonotype. V and J are TRBV20-1 and TRBJ2-2, with TRBD1 as a possible D gene (5 bases). The CDR3 is 17 residues long. Trimming left V 1 base short and J 2 bases short, with 17 bases between. The V gene's germline CDR1 is DFQATT and CDR2 SNEGSKA (reference sequence). CDR3 nucleotides: TGCAGTGCTAGAGCACTGCAGGGCAGGGTAAACACCGGGGAGCTGTTTTTT. This codes for CSARALQGRVNTGELFF.

V is TRBV14 and J is TRBJ1-4; D is unclear. Germline V lookup: CDR1 SGHDN, CDR2 FVKESK. The CDR3 spans 15 residues. V dropped 4 bases and J dropped 2 bases, with 11 bases sitting between them. The CDR3 spells CASSLFTGTNEKLFF. The CDR3 DNA sequence: TGTGCCAGCAGCCTCTTTACGGGTACTAATGAAAAACTGTTTTTT.

The sample holds many counts of this clonotype. Relative to the germline gene, one junction end is altered; a read error may explain this. The chain recombines TRBV28 with TRBJ1-3; perhaps TRBD1 as D (5 bases). This CDR3 is built from 11 residues. Germline CDR1 is MDHEN and CDR2 is SYDVKM. The chain's CDR3 is CASRGPEGTDF. For the CDR3, the DNA is TGTGCCAGCAGGGGGCCGGAGGGAACTGATTTT.

This clonotype was counted many times. V and J are TRBV6-5 and TRBJ1-1; D ambiguous. The CDR3 covers 14 residues. V dropped 4 bases and J dropped 5 bases, with 14 bases sitting between them. The germline gives CDR1 MNHEY, CDR2 SVGAGI. The CDR3 DNA sequence: TGTGCCAGCAGTTGGACGGAACCAGAGACTGAAGCTTTCTTT. This sequence encodes CASSWTEPETEAFF.

This clonotype was found many times. V is TRBV19 and J is TRBJ2-5; TRBD2 aligns across 11 bases. The CDR3 has 13 residues. From germline, CDR1 is LNHDA and CDR2 SQIVND (reference sequence). V lost 7 bases and J lost 3; bases outside the gene matches: 1. The chain's CDR3 is CASMGLAEETQYF. CDR3 in DNA: TGTGCCAGTATGGGACTAGCGGAAGAGACCCAGTACTTC.

This clonotype was observed at least ten times. The chain carries TRBV28 and TRBJ1-1, with 7 bases fitting TRBD1. The CDR3 totals 12 residues. The junction had 9 bases not matched to a gene; V was cut back by 6 bases and J by 11 bases. Germline values: CDR1 MDHEN, CDR2 SYDVKM. This CDR3 reads CASRGTAREAFF. DNA for the CDR3: TGTGCCAGCAGGGGGACAGCCCGAGAGGCTTTCTTT.

The rearrangement joins TRBV7-9 to TRBJ1-6; 8 nucleotides line up with TRBD1. The CDR3 extends over 15 amino acids. Germline V CDR1 and CDR2: SEHNR, FQNEAQ (reference sequence). Losses at the gene ends were 0 bases for V and 12 bases for J; bases not matched to a gene: 7. The CDR3 nucleotides read TGTGCCAGCAGCTTAGCCGGACAGGGTATTGTACCCCTCCACTTT. Its protein product is CASSLAGQGIVPLHF.

The V gene is TRBV9, the J gene TRBJ2-7; D may correspond to TRBD1 or TRBD2 (5 bases each). Looked up from germline, CDR1 is SGDLS and CDR2 is YYNGEE. CDR3 length: 13 residues. V gave up 10 bases and J gave up 1 base, with 15 bases separating them. The DNA of the CDR3 is TGTGCCGGGGGACCCATGACGTCCTACGAGCAGTACTTC. Protein: CAGGPMTSYEQYF.

This clonotype occurred many times. CDR3 DNA: TGCAGTGCTCCTCCAGGGCGTGGCAATCAGCCCCAGCATTTT. It specifies CSAPPGRGNQPQHF. J is TRBJ1-5 and V is TRBV20-1; D perhaps matches TRBD1 (5 bases). The CDR3 covers 14 residues. V dropped 5 bases and J dropped 2 bases, with 13 bases sitting between them. Germline V gives CDR1 DFQATT, CDR2 SNEGSKA (reference sequence).

Worth noting for this clonotype: Its ends do not fully match the called genes, so a read error is possible. V is TRBV19 and J is TRBJ1-3; no firm D call. Germline CDR1 reads LNHDA; CDR2 reads SQIVND (reference sequence). This CDR3 is 10 amino acids long. CDR3 sequence (DNA): TGTGCCAGTAGGGGCCCCTTCTGGAATTTT. Translation gives CASRGPFWNF.

There are many counts of this clonotype. The rearrangement links TRBV20-1 to TRBJ1-5; D is possibly TRBD1 (5 bases). Per germline, CDR1 DFQATT and CDR2 SNEGSKA (reference sequence). The CDR3 is made up of 13 amino acids. V lost 4 bases to trimming and J lost 2 bases, with 9 bases between them. The CDR3, as DNA: TGCAGTGCTATTTCGGGGCGCAATCAGCCCCAGCATTTT. Amino acid sequence: CSAISGRNQPQHF.

About this clonotype: Germline and junction disagree at one end, which may indicate a read error. The V gene is TRBV7-2, the J gene TRBJ1-2; no reliable D call. Germline assignment: CDR1 SGHTA and CDR2 FQGNSA. CDR3 length equals 13 residues. CDR3 amino acids: CASSGGTNCGYTF. The CDR3 bases are TGTGCCAGCAGCGGCGGTACTAACTGTGGCTACACCTTC.

The chain is built from TRBV28 and TRBJ2-7; 10 positions agree with TRBD1. The CDR3 runs 14 residues. CDR1 MDHEN and CDR2 SYDVKM come from the germline V gene. After removal of 7 bases from V and 6 bases from J, the junction contained 9 bases not matched to a gene. CDR3 DNA: TGTGCCAGCAAGGAGGGGACAGGGGTGGGCGAGCAGTACTTC. This sequence encodes CASKEGTGVGEQYF.

This clonotype was counted once. This sequence joins TRBV4-2 and TRBJ2-2, with TRBD1 identical over 9 bases. Germline loops: CDR1 LGHNA, CDR2 YNFKEQ. The CDR3 is 18 amino acids. The junction had 13 bases not matched to a gene; V was cut back by 2 bases and J by 6 bases. CDR3 amino acids: CASSQKRRDRVLPGELFF. DNA of the CDR3: TGTGCCAGCAGCCAAAAAAGGCGGGACAGGGTGTTACCCGGGGAGCTGTTTTTT.

The chain employs TRBV30 and TRBJ2-7; 9 positions agree with TRBD2. Germline CDR1 reads GTSNPN; CDR2 reads SVGIG (reference sequence). V was pared by 2 bases and J by 0 bases, with 2 bases of the junction left unmatched. The CDR3 loop spans 14 amino acids. The CDR3 DNA sequence: TGTGCCTGGAGTCGCGGGAGGGCCTCCTACGAGCAGTACTTC. Translated: CAWSRGRASYEQYF.

Comments on this clonotype: One end of the junction varies from germline; a read error may be responsible. The chain couples TRBV6-2 or TRBV6-3 to TRBJ2-7; D possibly corresponds to TRBD1 (5 bases). This CDR3 spans 14 amino acids. The V gene's germline CDR1 is MNHEY and CDR2 SVGEGT. The DNA of the CDR3 is TGTGCCAGCAGTTACGTGACAGAAGCCTACGGGCAGTACTTC. It yields the protein CASSYVTEAYGQYF.